This TCR beta chain originates from a study of blood T cell repertoires in COVID-19. Whole-study context: PBMCs, B-cell-depleted T cells, or T cells provided the cDNA or gDNA that made up the material.

TCRdb's table, derived via immunoSEQ multiplex PCR, lists solely in-frame clones and lacks some. The table lists 120,000 to 150,000 clones, about 87% of them singletons, with 3.9% in the top ten. This clone turned up a few times. Sequenced sample: PBMCs or T cells enriched from blood (not recorded which). The sequence came from a man aged 45-60 years in a cohort exposed to, infected with or recovered from COVID-19 (not recorded which).

CDR3 sequence: CATSRASGQGSGYTF. The CDR3 DNA reads as TGTGCCACCAGCAGAGCTTCGGGACAGGGATCTGGCTACACCTTC. The gene calls are TRBV15 and TRBJ1-2, with TRBD1 matching 9 bases. The CDR3 loop spans 15 amino acids. V was clipped by 1 base and J by 7 bases; unmatched bases: 7. Germline V gene lookup returns CDR1 LNHNV and CDR2 YYDKDF (reference sequence).